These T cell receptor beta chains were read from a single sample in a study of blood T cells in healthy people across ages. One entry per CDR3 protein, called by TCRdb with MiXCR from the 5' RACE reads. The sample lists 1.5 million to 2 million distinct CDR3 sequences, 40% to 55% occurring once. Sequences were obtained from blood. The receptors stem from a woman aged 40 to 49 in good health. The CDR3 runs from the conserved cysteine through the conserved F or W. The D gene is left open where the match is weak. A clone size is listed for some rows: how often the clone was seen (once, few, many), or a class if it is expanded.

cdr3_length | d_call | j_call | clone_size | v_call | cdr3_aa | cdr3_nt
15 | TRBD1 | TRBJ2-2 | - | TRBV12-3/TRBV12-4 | CASSRGQGSTGELFF | TGTGCCAGCAGCCGAGGACAGGGGTCCACCGGGGAGCTGTTTTTT
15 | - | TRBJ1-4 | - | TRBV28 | CASRLGGATNEKLFF | TGTGCCAGCCGTTTAGGGGGGGCAACTAATGAAAAACTGTTTTTT
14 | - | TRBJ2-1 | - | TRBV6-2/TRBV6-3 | CASSYSKVRDKQFF | TGTGCCAGCAGTTACTCGAAGGTTAGGGACAAGCAGTTCTTC
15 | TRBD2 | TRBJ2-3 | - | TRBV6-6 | CASSSGQAGVGTQYF | TGTGCCAGCAGCTCCGGACAAGCGGGGGTTGGTACGCAGTATTTT
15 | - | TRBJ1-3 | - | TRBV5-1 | CASSSTDSSGNTIYF | TGCGCCAGCAGCTCTACAGACTCCTCTGGAAACACCATATATTTT
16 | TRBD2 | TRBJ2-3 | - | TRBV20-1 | CSAPSGLAGEKDTQYF | TGCAGTGCCCCATCGGGACTAGCGGGGGAAAAAGATACGCAGTATTTT
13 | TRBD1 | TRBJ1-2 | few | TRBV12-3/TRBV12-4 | CASSWDRDAGYTF | TGTGCCAGCAGCTGGGACAGGGACGCTGGCTACACCTTC
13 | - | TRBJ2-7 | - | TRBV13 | CASSPGRRVEQYF | TGTGCCAGCAGCCCGGGGCGAAGGGTCGAGCAGTACTTC
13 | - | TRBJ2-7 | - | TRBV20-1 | CSADTSVSYEQYF | TGCAGTGCAGATACTAGTGTCTCCTACGAGCAGTACTTC
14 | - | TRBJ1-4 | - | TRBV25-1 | CASSVDSSNEKLFF | TGTGCCAGCAGTGTCGACAGCTCCAATGAAAAACTGTTTTTT
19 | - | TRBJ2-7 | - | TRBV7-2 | CASSLSGPPGSANSYEQYF | TGTGCCAGCAGCTTATCCGGCCCCCCAGGGAGTGCTAACTCCTACGAGCAGTACTTC
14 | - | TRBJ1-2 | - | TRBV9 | CASKQAGDNYGYTF | TGTGCCAGCAAGCAGGCCGGCGACAACTATGGCTACACCTTC
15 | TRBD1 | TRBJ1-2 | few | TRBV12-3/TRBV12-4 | CASSSGQLGGYGYTF | TGTGCCAGCAGTTCGGGACAGCTCGGGGGATATGGCTACACCTTC
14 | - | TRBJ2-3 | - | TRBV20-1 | CSAPHGQDTDTQYF | TGCAGTGCCCCGCATGGGCAGGACACAGATACGCAGTATTTT
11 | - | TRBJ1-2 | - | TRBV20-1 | CSASSYYGYTF | TGCAGTGCTAGTTCCTACTATGGCTACACCTTC
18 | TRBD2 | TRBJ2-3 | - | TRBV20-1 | CSARDPSGKRGRADTQYF | TGCAGTGCTAGAGACCCCTCTGGCAAGCGGGGGAGGGCAGATACGCAGTATTTT
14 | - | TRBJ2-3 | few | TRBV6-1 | CASNLDSYTDTQYF | TGTGCCAGCAACCTGGACAGCTACACAGATACGCAGTATTTT
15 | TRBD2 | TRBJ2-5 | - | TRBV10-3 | CAISDYSGGQETQYF | TGTGCCATCAGTGATTATAGCGGGGGTCAAGAGACCCAGTACTTC
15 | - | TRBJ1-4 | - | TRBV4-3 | CASSQDGGRSEKLFF | TGCGCCAGCAGCCAAGATGGGGGGCGGAGTGAAAAACTGTTTTTT
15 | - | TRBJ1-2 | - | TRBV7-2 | CASSTGRQDFYGYTF | TGTGCCAGCAGCACAGGTCGACAGGATTTCTATGGCTACACCTTC
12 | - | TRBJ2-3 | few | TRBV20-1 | CSAVWFTDTQYF | TGCAGTGCGGTATGGTTCACAGATACGCAGTATTTT
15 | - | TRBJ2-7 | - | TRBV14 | CASSQEGPFNYEQYF | TGTGCCAGCAGCCAAGAGGGACCTTTCAACTACGAGCAGTACTTC
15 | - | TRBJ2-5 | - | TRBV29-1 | CSVEDNLAVQETQYF | TGCAGCGTTGAAGATAATCTAGCTGTACAAGAGACCCAGTACTTC
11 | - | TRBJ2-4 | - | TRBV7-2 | CASSFATAQYF | TGTGCCAGCAGCTTCGCGACAGCTCAGTACTTC
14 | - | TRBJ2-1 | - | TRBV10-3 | CAISETGAGAEQFF | TGTGCCATCAGTGAGACGGGGGCAGGGGCTGAGCAGTTCTTC
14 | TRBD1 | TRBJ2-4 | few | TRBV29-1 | CSVGQGVGKNIQYF | TGCAGCGTTGGACAGGGGGTTGGCAAAAACATTCAGTACTTC
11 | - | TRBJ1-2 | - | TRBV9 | CASEGFYGYTF | TGTGCCAGTGAGGGGTTCTATGGCTACACCTTC
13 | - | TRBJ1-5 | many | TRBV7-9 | CASSPQGYQPQHF | TGTGCCAGCAGCCCACAGGGTTATCAGCCCCAGCATTTT
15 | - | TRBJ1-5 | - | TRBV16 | CASSPLVGDNQPQHF | TGTGCCAGCAGCCCCTTGGTGGGGGATAATCAGCCCCAGCATTTT
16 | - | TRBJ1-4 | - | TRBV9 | CASSVGSAGWNEKLFF | TGTGCCAGCAGCGTAGGGTCAGCAGGGTGGAATGAAAAACTGTTTTTT
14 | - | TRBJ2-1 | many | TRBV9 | CASSAGTGNNEQFF | TGTGCCAGCAGCGCCGGGACGGGGAACAATGAGCAGTTCTTC
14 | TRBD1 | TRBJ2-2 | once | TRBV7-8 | CASSPGQGLGELFF | TGTGCCAGCAGCCCCGGACAGGGGCTGGGGGAGCTGTTTTTT
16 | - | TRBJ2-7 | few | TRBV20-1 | CSVISKQGTYLYEQYF | TGCAGTGTTATCAGTAAACAGGGAACGTACCTCTACGAGCAGTACTTC
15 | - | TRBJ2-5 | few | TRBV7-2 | CASRPRGALGETQYF | TGTGCCAGCAGGCCACGGGGGGCCCTAGGAGAGACCCAGTACTTC
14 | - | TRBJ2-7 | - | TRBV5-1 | CASSLCWTDYEQYF | TGCGCCAGCAGCTTGTGCTGGACAGACTACGAGCAGTACTTC
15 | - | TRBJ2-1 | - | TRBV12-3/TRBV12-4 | CASSSGAAISNEQFF | TGTGCCAGCAGCTCCGGGGCCGCTATTTCAAATGAGCAGTTCTTC
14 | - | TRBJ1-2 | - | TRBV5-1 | CASSLSLSSYGYTF | TGCGCCAGCAGCTTGTCTCTGAGTAGCTATGGCTACACCTTC
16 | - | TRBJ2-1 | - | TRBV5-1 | CASSLEGGRTYNEQFF | TGCGCCAGCAGCTTGGAGGGGGGCCGGACCTACAATGAGCAGTTCTTC
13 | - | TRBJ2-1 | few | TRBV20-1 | CSANDPLRDEQFF | TGCAGTGCTAACGACCCTCTCAGGGATGAGCAGTTCTTC
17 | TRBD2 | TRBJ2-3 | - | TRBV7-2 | CASSRTSGGVRTDTQYF | TGTGCCAGCAGCCGGACTAGCGGGGGGGTTCGCACAGATACGCAGTATTTT
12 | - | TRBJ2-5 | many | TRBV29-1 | CSVLRGLETQYF | TGCAGCGTCCTCAGGGGATTGGAGACCCAGTACTTC
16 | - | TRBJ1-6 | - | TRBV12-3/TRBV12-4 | CASSLARTAVSSPLHF | TGTGCCAGCAGTTTAGCGCGTACGGCCGTCAGCTCACCCCTCCACTTT
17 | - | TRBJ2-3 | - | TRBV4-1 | CASSQEGAGSTTDTQYF | TGCGCCAGCAGCCAAGAAGGCGCGGGGTCAACCACAGATACGCAGTATTTT
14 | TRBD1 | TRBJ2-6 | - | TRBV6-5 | CASRTGAGANVLTF | TGTGCCAGCAGGACAGGGGCTGGGGCCAACGTCCTGACTTTC
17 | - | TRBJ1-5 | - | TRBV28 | CASSNSLGGARNQPQHF | TGTGCCAGCAGCAATTCCCTGGGGGGGGCGCGCAATCAGCCCCAGCATTTT
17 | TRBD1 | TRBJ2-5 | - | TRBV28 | CASSLRGPGQGFYEQYF | TGTGCCAGCAGCCTTAGGGGACCGGGACAGGGGTTCTATGAGCAGTACTTC